This T cell receptor beta chain was documented in a study of blood T cells in healthy people across ages. Germline values: CDR1 SGDLS, CDR2 YYNGEE. This CDR3 has 17 residues. The junction had 11 bases not matched to a gene; V was cut back by 4 bases and J by 2 bases. Together with a sample-barcoded 5' primer, a J-beta primer mix was included in a second PCR lasting roughly 6 to 12 cycles. TCRdb redid the calling of the 5' RACE reads with MiXCR, one entry per CDR3 protein. The sample consists of about 930,000 distinct CDR3 sequences, 29% of them appearing once. A further study also used this sample, focusing on T cells of mothers and their children. From that paper: The second PCR used the M1S primer, and this primer added sample barcodes and 2-4 random nucleotides.

Sequencing was carried out using blood. The rearrangement links TRBV9 to TRBJ2-1, with 8 bases lining up with TRBD2. The origin of this receptor is a woman aged 40 to 50 in good health. The CDR3 nucleotides read TGTGCCAGCAGCTCCACCCGACCAGCGGGGGCCTACAATGAGCAGTTCTTC. This translates into CASSSTRPAGAYNEQFF.